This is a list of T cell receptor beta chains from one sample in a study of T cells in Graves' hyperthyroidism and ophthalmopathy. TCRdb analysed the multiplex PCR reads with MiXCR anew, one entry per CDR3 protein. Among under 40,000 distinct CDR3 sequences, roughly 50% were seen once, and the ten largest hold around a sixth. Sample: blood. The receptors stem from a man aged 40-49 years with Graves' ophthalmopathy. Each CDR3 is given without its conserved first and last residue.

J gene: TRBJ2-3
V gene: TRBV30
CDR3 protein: AWIRGGAADTQY

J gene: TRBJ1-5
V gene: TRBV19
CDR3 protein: ASSIGQPRGAQH

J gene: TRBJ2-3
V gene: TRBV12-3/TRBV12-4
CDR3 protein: ASIAGLTDTQY

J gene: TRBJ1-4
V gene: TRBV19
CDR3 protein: ASRTVNEKLF

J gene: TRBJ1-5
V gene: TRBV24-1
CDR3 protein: ATQQGGDSSQPQH

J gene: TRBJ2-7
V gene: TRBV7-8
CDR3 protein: ASSPGPYEQY

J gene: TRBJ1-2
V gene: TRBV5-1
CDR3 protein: ASSSPSDGGYT

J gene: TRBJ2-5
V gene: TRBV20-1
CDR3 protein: SGAGGGETQY

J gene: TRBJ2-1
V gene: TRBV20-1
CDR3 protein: SARGLAGRYEQF

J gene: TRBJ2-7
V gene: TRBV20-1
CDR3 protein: SARVETGGQYEQY

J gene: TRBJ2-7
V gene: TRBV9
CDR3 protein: ASDSQLGTSGLSSHEQY

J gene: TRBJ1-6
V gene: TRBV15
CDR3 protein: ATSSIRDRDNSPLH

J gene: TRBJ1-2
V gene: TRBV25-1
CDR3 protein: ASSAELTVGGYT

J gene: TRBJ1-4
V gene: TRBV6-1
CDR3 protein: ASSKGAGNEKLF

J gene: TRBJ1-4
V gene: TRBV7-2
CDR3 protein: ASSLTSGTGEKLF

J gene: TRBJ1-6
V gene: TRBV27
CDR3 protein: ASSLKSYNSPLH

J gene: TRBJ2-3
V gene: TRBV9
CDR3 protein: ASSSRTGLDTQY

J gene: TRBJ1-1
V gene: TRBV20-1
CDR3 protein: SARVLAGGTGGENTEAF

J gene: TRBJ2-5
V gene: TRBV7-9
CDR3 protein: ASSLGGRKQETQY

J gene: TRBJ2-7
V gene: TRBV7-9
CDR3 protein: ASSSTGTAIEQY

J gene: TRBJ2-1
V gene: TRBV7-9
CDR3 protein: ASSHPSGRAVDEQF

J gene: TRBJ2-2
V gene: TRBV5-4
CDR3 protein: ASSVGPPRELF

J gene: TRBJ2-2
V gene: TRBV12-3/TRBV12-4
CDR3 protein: ASSLGGVRSSGELF

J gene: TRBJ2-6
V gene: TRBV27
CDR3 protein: ASSFRASDSGANVLT

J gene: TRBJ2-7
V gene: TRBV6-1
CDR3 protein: ASSERVSSYEQH

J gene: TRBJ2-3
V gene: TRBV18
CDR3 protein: ASSPAGTGGSTDTQY